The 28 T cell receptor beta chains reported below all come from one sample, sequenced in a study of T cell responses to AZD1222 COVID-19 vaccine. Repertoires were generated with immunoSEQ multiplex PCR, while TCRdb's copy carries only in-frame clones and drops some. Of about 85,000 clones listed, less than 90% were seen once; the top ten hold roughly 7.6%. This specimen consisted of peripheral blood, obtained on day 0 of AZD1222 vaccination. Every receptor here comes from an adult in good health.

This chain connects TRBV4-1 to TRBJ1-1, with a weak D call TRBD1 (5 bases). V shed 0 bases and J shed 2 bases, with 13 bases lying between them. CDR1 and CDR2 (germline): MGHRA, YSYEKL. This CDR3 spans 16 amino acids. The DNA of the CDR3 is TGCGCCAGCAGCCAAGATTTAACGGGGCACAACACTGAAGCTTTCTTT. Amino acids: CASSQDLTGHNTEAFF.

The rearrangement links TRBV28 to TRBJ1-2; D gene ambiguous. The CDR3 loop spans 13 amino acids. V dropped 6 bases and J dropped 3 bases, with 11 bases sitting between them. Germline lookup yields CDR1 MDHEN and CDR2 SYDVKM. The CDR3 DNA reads TGTGCCAGCAGCACCCCAGCTGACTATGGCTACACCTTC. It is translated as CASSTPADYGYTF.

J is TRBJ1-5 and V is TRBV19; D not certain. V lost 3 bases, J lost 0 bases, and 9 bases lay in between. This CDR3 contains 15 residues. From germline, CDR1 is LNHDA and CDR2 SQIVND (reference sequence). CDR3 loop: CASSITVNSNQPQHF. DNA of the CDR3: TGTGCCAGTAGTATTACGGTGAATAGCAATCAGCCCCAGCATTTT.

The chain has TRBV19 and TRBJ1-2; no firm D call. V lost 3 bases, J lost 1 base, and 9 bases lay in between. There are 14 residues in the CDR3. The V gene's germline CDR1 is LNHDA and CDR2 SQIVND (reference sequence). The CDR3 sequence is CASSIKQVNYGYTF. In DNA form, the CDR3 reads TGTGCCAGTAGTATTAAGCAGGTTAACTATGGCTACACCTTC.

CDR3: CASNPQGALDTEAFF. In DNA, the CDR3 is TGTGCCAGTAACCCACAGGGGGCGCTGGACACTGAAGCTTTCTTT. This chain connects TRBV19 to TRBJ1-1, with 9 nucleotides matching TRBD1. With V trimmed by 7 bases and J by 3 bases, 9 bases remained unmatched. In germline, CDR1 is LNHDA, CDR2 SQIVND (reference sequence). The CDR3 length is 15 residues.

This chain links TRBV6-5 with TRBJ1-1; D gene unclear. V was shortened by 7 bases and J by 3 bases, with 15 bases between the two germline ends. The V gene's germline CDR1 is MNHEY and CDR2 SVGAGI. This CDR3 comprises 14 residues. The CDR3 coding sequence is TGTGCCAGCACCCCCGCTGCCTTTTACACTGAAGCTTTCTTT. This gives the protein CASTPAAFYTEAFF.

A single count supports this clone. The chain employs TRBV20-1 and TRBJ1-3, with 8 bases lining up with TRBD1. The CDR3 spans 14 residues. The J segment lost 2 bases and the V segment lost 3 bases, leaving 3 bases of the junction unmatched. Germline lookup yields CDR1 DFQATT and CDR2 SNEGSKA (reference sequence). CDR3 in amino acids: CSASTTGAGNTIYF. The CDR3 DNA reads TGCAGTGCTAGTACGACAGGGGCTGGAAACACCATATATTTT.

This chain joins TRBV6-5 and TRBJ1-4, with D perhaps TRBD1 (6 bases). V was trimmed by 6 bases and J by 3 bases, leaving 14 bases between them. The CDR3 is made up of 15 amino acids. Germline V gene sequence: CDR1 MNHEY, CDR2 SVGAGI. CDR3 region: CASSPTRGANEKLFF. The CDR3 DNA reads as TGTGCCAGCAGCCCCACAAGGGGGGCTAATGAAAAACTGTTTTTT.

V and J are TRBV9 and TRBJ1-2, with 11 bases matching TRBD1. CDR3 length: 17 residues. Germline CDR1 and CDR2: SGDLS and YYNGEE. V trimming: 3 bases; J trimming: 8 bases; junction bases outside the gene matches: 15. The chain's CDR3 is CASSAWTGGADTYGYTF. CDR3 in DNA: TGTGCCAGCAGCGCATGGACAGGGGGCGCCGATACATACGGCTACACCTTC.

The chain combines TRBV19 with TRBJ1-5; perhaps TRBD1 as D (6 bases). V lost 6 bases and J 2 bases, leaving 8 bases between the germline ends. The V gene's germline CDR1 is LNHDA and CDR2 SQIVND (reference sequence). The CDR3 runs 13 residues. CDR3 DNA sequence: TGTGCCAGTAGGGGGGCAGGCAATCAGCCCCAGCATTTT. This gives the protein CASRGAGNQPQHF.

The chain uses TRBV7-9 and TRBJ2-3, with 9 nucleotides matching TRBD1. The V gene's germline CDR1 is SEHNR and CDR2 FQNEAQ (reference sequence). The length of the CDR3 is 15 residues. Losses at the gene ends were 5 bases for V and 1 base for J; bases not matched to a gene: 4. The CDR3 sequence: CASSPDRGGTDTQYF. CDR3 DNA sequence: TGTGCCAGCAGCCCCGACAGGGGGGGCACAGATACGCAGTATTTT.

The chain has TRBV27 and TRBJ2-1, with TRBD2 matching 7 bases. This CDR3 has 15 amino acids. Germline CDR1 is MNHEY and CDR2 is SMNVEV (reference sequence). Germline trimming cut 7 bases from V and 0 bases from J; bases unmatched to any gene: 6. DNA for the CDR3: TGTGCCAGCACCGTAGCGGGTATCTCCTACAATGAGCAGTTCTTC. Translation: CASTVAGISYNEQFF.

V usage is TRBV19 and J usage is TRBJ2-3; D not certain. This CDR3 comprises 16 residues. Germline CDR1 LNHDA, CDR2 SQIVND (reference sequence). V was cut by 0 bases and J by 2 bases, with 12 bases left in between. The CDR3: CASSIDLFGSTDTQYF. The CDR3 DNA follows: TGTGCCAGTAGTATAGATCTTTTCGGCTCCACAGATACGCAGTATTTT.

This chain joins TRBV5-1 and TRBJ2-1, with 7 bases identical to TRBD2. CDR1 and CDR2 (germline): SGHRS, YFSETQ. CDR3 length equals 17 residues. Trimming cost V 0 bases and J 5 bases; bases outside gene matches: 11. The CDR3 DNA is TGCGCCAGCAGCTTGGGACCCGGGGGGAATTTTAACAATGAGCAGTTCTTC. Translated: CASSLGPGGNFNNEQFF.

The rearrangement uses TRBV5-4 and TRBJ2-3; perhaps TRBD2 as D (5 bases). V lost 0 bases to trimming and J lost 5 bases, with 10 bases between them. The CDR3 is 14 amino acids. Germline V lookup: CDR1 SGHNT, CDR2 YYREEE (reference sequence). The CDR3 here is CASSLAGGKDTQYF. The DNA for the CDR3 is TGTGCCAGCAGCTTGGCCGGAGGCAAAGATACGCAGTATTTT.

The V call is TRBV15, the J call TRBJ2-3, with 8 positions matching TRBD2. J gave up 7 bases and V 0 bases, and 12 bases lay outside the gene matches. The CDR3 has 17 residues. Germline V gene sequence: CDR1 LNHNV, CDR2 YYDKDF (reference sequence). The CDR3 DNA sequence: TGTGCCACCAGCAGAGATCGGGGGGGCGGACCGACTTATACGCAGTATTTT. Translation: CATSRDRGGGPTYTQYF.

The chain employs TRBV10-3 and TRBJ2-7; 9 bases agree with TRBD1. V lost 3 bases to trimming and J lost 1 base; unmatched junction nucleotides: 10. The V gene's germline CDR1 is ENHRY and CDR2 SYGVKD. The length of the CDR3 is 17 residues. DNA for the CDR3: TGTGCCATCAGTGATTCTACAGGGACAGGGTCATCCTACGAGCAGTACTTC. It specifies CAISDSTGTGSSYEQYF.

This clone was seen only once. The CDR3 DNA reads TGTGCCACCAGTGATTTCCGACAGGGAAGCCAGGAGACCCAGTACTTC. It codes for CATSDFRQGSQETQYF. The chain is built from TRBV24-1 and TRBJ2-5; 7 bases agree with TRBD1. V shed 1 base, J shed 5 bases, and the junction held 9 bases outside the gene matches. The germline V gene has CDR1 KGHDR and CDR2 SFDVKD. The CDR3 consists of 16 residues.

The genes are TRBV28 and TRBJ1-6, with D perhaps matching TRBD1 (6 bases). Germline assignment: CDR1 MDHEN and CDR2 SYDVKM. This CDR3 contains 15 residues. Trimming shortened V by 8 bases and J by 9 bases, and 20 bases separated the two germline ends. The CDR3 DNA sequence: TGTGCCAGCGGCCTTCCCGAAAGGGGGGGTTCACCCCTCCACTTT. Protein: CASGLPERGGSPLHF.

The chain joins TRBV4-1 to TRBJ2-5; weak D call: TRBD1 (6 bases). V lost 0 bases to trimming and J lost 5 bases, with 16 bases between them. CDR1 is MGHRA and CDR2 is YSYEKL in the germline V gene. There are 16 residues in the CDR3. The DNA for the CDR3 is TGCGCCAGCAGCCAAGAAAAACGCAGGGGTGTGGAGACCCAGTACTTC. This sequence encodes CASSQEKRRGVETQYF.

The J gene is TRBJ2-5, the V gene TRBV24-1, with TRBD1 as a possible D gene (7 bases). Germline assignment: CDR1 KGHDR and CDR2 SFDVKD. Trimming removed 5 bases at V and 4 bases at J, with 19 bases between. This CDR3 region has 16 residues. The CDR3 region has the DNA TGTGCCACCAGTGGCGGGACAGACGTCCCTAGAGAGACCCAGTACTTC. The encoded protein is CATSGGTDVPRETQYF.

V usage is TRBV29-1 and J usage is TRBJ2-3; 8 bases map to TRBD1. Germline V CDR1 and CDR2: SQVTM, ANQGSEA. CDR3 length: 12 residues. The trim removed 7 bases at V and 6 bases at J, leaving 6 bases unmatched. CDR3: CSGGQGADTQYF. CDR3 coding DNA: TGCAGCGGGGGCCAGGGGGCGGATACGCAGTATTTT.

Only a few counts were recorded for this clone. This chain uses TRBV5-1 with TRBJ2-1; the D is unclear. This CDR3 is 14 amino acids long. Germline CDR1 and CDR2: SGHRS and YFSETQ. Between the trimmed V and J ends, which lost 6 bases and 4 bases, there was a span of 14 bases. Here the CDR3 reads CASKGSWLYNEQFF. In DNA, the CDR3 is TGCGCCAGCAAGGGCAGCTGGCTTTACAATGAGCAGTTCTTC.

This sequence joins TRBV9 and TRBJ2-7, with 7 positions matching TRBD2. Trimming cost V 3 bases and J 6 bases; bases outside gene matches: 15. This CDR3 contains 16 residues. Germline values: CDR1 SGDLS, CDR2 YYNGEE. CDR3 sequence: CASSDGPRGVTSEQYF. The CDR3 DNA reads TGTGCCAGCAGCGATGGCCCCCGGGGGGTTACCTCCGAGCAGTACTTC.

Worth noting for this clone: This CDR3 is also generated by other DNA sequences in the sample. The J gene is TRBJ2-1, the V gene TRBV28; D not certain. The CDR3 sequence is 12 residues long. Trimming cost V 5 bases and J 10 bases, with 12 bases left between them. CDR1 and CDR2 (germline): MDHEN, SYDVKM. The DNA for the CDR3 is TGTGCCAGCAGTCTTCCCGGTGGCGAGCAGTTCTTC. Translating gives CASSLPGGEQFF.

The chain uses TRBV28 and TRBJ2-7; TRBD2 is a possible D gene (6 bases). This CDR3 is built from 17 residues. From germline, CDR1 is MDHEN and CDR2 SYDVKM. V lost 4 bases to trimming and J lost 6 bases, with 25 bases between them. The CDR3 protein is CASSYSRNGWGLSEQYF. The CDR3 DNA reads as TGTGCCAGCAGTTACTCAAGAAATGGATGGGGACTTTCCGAGCAGTACTTC.

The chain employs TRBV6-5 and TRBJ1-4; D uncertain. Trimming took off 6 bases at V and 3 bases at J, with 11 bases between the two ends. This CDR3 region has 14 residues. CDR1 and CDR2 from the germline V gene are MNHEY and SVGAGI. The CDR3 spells CASRKRAANEKLFF. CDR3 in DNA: TGTGCCAGCAGGAAAAGAGCAGCTAATGAAAAACTGTTTTTT.

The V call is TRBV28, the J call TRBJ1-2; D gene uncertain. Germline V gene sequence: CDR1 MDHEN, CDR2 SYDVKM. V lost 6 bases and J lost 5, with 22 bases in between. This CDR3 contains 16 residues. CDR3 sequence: CASSLNRAYETYGYTF. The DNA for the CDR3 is TGTGCCAGCAGCTTGAATCGGGCGTACGAAACTTATGGCTACACCTTC.